These T cell receptor beta chains were read from a single sample in a study of blood T cell repertoires in COVID-19. The protocol was immunoSEQ multiplex PCR, while the TCRdb copy is restricted to in-frame clones and leaves out a portion. The table records around 15,000 clones, approximately 85% of them present only once. The sequencing sample was made of peripheral blood. All receptors derive from a man older than 75 with active COVID-19. Both conserved end residues are part of each CDR3. The order of the fields is CDR3 protein, V gene, J gene.

CDR3: CSGRGAGTNEKLFF; V: TRBV29-1; J: TRBJ1-4
CDR3: CASSFGSSGLRTDTQYF; V: TRBV5-4; J: TRBJ2-3
CDR3: CASKTGISGSYEQFF; V: TRBV19; J: TRBJ2-1
CDR3: CAISDSIQETQYF; V: TRBV10-3; J: TRBJ2-5
CDR3: CASSSDRTWPGELFF; V: TRBV6-6; J: TRBJ2-2
CDR3: CASSRSGRTDTQYF; V: TRBV9; J: TRBJ2-3
CDR3: CASSLSNLREQFF; V: TRBV27; J: TRBJ2-1
CDR3: CASNPNRGRFTDTQYF; V: TRBV28; J: TRBJ2-3
CDR3: CASSPPMGFSGANVLTF; V: TRBV25-1; J: TRBJ2-6
CDR3: CASSLELAYNEQFF; V: TRBV7-2; J: TRBJ2-1
CDR3: CASTHAGGRDEAFF; V: TRBV6-5; J: TRBJ1-1
CDR3: CASTMVPGLYNEQFF; V: TRBV6-5; J: TRBJ2-1
CDR3: CASRIHDEQFF; V: TRBV12-3/TRBV12-4; J: TRBJ2-1
CDR3: CASSWGQINEKLFF; V: TRBV7-9; J: TRBJ1-4
CDR3: CASRLTGQGLVATEAFF; V: TRBV12-2; J: TRBJ1-1
CDR3: CASSLSSGRGSEQFF; V: TRBV5-4; J: TRBJ2-1
CDR3: CASVGQGHEQYF; V: TRBV6-6; J: TRBJ2-7
CDR3: CASSLGGLQGSTEAFF; V: TRBV5-1; J: TRBJ1-1
CDR3: CSVRQTFTDTQYF; V: TRBV29-1; J: TRBJ2-3
CDR3: CASSEFARLNTGELFF; V: TRBV2; J: TRBJ2-2
CDR3: CASSQGVGGQAFF; V: TRBV3-1/TRBV3-2; J: TRBJ1-1
CDR3: CAWSNLVAGELFF; V: TRBV30; J: TRBJ2-2
CDR3: CASSRSSQETQYF; V: TRBV7-7; J: TRBJ2-5
CDR3: CASRGQTVTGELFF; V: TRBV6-4; J: TRBJ2-2
CDR3: CASSQVQASSYNSPLHF; V: TRBV3-1/TRBV3-2; J: TRBJ1-6
CDR3: CASSLTGLSNSPLHF; V: TRBV7-2; J: TRBJ1-6
CDR3: CASSLGGREDTQYF; V: TRBV5-1; J: TRBJ2-3
CDR3: CASSLRTGGPGELFF; V: TRBV27; J: TRBJ2-2
CDR3: CASSLSLRRGGRPIYNEQFF; V: TRBV27; J: TRBJ2-1
CDR3: CASSGTGLGEQFF; V: TRBV6-2/TRBV6-3; J: TRBJ2-1
CDR3: CASSPSGRANTGELFF; V: TRBV4-2; J: TRBJ2-2
CDR3: CASSLEVGARYEQYF; V: TRBV7-2; J: TRBJ2-7